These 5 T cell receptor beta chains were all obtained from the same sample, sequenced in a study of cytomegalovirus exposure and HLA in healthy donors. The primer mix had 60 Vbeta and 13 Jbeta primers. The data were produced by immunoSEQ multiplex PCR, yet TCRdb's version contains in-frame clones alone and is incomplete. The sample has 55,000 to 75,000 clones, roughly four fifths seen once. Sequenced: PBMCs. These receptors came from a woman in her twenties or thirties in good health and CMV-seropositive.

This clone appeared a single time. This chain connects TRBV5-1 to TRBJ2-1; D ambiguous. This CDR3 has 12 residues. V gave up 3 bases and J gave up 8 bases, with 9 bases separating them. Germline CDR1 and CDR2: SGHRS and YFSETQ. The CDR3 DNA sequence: TGCGCCAGCAGCTCGGAGTACTATGAGCAGTTCTTC. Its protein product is CASSSEYYEQFF. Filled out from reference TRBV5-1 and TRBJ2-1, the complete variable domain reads KAGVTQTPRYLIKTRGQQVTLSCSPISGHRSVSWYQQTPGQGLQFLFEYFSETQRNKGNFPGRFSGRQFSNSRSEMNVSTLELGDSALYLCASSSEYYEQFFGPGTRLTVL.

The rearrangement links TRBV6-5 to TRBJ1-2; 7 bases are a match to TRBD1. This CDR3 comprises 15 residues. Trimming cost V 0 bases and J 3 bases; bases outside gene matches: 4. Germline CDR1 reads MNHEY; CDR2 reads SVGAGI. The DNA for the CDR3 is TGTGCCAGCAGTTACTCGACTACAGGGGACTATGGCTACACCTTC. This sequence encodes CASSYSTTGDYGYTF.

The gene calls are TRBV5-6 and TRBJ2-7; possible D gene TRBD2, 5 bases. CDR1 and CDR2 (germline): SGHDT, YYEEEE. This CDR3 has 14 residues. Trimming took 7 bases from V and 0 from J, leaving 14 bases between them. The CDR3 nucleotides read TGTGCCAGCCTACCTCAGAGCGGCTCCTACGAGCAGTACTTC. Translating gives CASLPQSGSYEQYF.

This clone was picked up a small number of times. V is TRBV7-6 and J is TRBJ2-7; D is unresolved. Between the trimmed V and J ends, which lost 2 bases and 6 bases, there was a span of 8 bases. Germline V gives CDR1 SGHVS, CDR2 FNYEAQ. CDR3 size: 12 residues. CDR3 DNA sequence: TGTGCCAGCAGCTTATTGTTCTCCGAGCAGTACTTC. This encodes CASSLLFSEQYF.

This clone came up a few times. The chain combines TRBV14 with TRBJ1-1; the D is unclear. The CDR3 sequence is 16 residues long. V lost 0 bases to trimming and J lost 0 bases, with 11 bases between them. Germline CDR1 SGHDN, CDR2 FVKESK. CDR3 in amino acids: CASSQDRGNLNTEAFF. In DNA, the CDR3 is TGTGCCAGCAGCCAAGATCGAGGAAATCTGAACACTGAAGCTTTCTTT.